This paragraph reports one T cell receptor (beta chain). The germline CDR1 and CDR2 sequences are SGHTA and FQGNSA. This CDR3 is 15 amino acids long. V shed 3 bases, J shed 6 bases, and the junction held 7 bases outside the gene matches. Using immunoSEQ multiplex PCR, the repertoire was profiled, and TCRdb retains in-frame clones only, with some absent. The sample records over 400,000 clones, approximately 88% being singletons. One Seattle source followed patients from active infection through their disease course. The record originates from a study of blood T cell repertoires in COVID-19. Input material: peripheral blood. This sequence originates from a woman aged 45 to 65 with COVID-19, enrolled during active disease. The chain has TRBV7-2 and TRBJ1-5; 8 positions match TRBD1. The CDR3 DNA sequence: TGTGCCAGCAGCTTCCGGACAGGGTGGGTTCAGCCCCAGCATTTT. Its protein is CASSFRTGWVQPQHF.